This TCR beta chain was sequenced in a study of cytomegalovirus exposure and HLA in healthy donors. Overall study findings and caveats: Earlier findings revealed that most TCR beta V segments proved productive either about 90% or about 30% of the time.

The PCR used 60 Vbeta and 13 Jbeta primers. The table came from immunoSEQ multiplex PCR; TCRdb's copy has only in-frame clones and leaves some out. Found here are about 190,000 clones, around 85% of them singletons; the top ten hold 1.5% to 2%. Germline assignment: CDR1 SGHTS and CDR2 YDEGEE. The CDR3 is 18 residues long. Losses at the gene ends were 4 bases for V and 5 bases for J; bases not matched to a gene: 15. On this clone: The antigen is not known.

This receptor was identified in a man aged 18 to 30 in good health and CMV-seronegative. The chain recombines TRBV5-8 with TRBJ2-5, with TRBD2 matching 12 bases. Sequenced sample: PBMCs. CDR3 region: CASSRGTGRLAGVETQYF. CDR3 sequence (DNA): TGTGCCAGCAGCCGAGGGACAGGGAGACTAGCGGGAGTTGAGACCCAGTACTTC.